The sequence of this T cell receptor (beta chain) was determined in a study of shared clonotypes between healthy human individuals. Study overall: Researchers assigned three CD4 naive, three CD4 memory, two CD8 naive and one CD8 memory plate to each donor.

The V and J ends lost 4 bases and 3 bases respectively, with 13 bases between them. The CDR3 is made up of 13 amino acids. From germline, CDR1 is SQVTM and CDR2 ANQGSEA. Profiling relied on immunoSEQ multiplex PCR, and the TCRdb table lists in-frame clones only, not all of them. The sample holds around 320,000 clones; about nine tenths are singletons and the top ten take roughly 15%. Sequencing was performed on memory CD8+ T cells sorted from blood. Subset noted: CD45RO+ cells pooled with CCR7-negative TemRA cells. This TCR was recovered from a man between 18 and 35 years old in good health. The chain couples TRBV29-1 to TRBJ2-7; D may be TRBD2 (5 bases). The CDR3 bases are TGCAGCGTTGGGACTGGAGAAGACTACGAGCAGTACTTC. It yields the protein CSVGTGEDYEQYF.